This T cell receptor beta chain was recorded in a study of T cells after yellow fever vaccination. Study context: Fractions of limited cellularity were prepared by means of SMART-Seq v4 Ultra Low Input.

TCR cDNA was made by 5'RACE template switching, adding a universal primer site and UMIs. TCRdb reanalysed the 5' RACE reads using MiXCR and keeps one entry per CDR3 protein. The top ten clones hold 11% to 15% of a sample with just under 600,000 distinct CDR3 sequences, approximately 13% of them seen once. CDR3 size: 14 residues. Germline CDR1 and CDR2: SGHRS and YFSETQ. V was pared by 6 bases and J by 3 bases, with 5 bases of the junction left unmatched. This clonotype was counted between two and nine times. The sequence came from a man in his thirties or forties who received the YFV17D yellow fever vaccine. This sample comprised PBMCs, obtained on the day of the yellow fever booster vaccination. The chain couples TRBV5-1 to TRBJ2-2; TRBD1 aligns across 7 bases. CDR3 nucleotides: TGCGCCAGCAAGGAGACAGGGTACACCGGGGAGCTGTTTTTT. Residues: CASKETGYTGELFF.